A single T cell receptor beta chain is shown here with its context. Its cognate antigen has yet to be identified. No base qualities exist here, and no much larger clone lies one base off it. The source of the sample is a study of cytomegalovirus exposure and HLA in healthy donors (dated by TCRdb to about 2017). With regard to the full study: An earlier analysis of about 560 of the donors reported about 260 Gb of sequence data and 95 million to 130 million unique TCR beta sequences obtained from approximately 180 million T cells. The study aimed to test whether cataloging public T cell receptors could reveal signatures of past pathogen exposure. An earlier analysis of 587 of the donors applied high-throughput TCR beta sequencing to assess whether each TCR beta V gene segment acted as functional or pseudogenic. The number of typed donors differed by locus: about 620-640 for A, B, C, DRB1 and DQB1; 500 to 550 for DQA1; some 610 for DPA1; and about 450 for DPB1. Roughly 300 gigabases of sequencing data and 75 million to 85 million unique TCR sequences made up an early release that covered several hundred HLA-typed donors. Donor age, sex, ethnicity and CMV serostatus were compiled alongside the repertoire data. In a later analysis, previously published TCR beta repertoires from 550 to 700 donors were re-analyzed and high-resolution HLA genotyping was added so that TCR occurrence patterns could be studied. A separate validation cohort of about 110 different subjects was used in addition to the roughly 720-subject first cohort. Rather than using new phenotypic data, the later analysis identified candidate immune exposures from TCR beta sequences and from how often those sequences occurred across donors. A later genetic analysis took genome-wide SNP genotypes for about 65% of the 666 donors and used that subset as a discovery cohort. Among about 370 genotyped donors of the cohort, an average of around 220,000 unique TCR beta nucleotide sequences was sequenced per donor, of which about 18% were non-productive. Every discovery cohort repertoire had been produced on one sequencing platform. To predict cytomegalovirus infection status, the study combined high-throughput TCR immunosequencing, statistical association of individual TCRs with disease status, and machine learning. The T cell repertoires of 666 subjects were profiled by immunosequencing and related to cytomegalovirus serostatus. Among the 398 genotyped donors, approximately 82% belonged to the genetic ancestry cluster associated with self-reported Caucasian donors. Class I and class II HLA loci were covered by the typing at four-digit resolution. A few DR-DQ haplotypes were handled as single units for association and clustering because linkage in the cohort was strong. Beyond this particular receptor, the publication reports: Presence/absence analyses assumed roughly uniform sequencing depth across donors, an assumption that may not hold. According to a later analysis, parvovirus B19, influenza, CMV and Epstein-Barr virus appeared linked to several top co-occurrence clusters. Immune exposure information for the cohort was limited to CMV serostatus. According to the authors, the approach could potentially be generalized to other disease states and immunological phenotypes. In both the original and validation cohorts, the classifier was reported to diagnose cytomegalovirus status with high specificity and sensitivity. This cohort had only TCR beta chains sequenced, and the lack of alpha or paired-chain data limited which features could be detected. A later analysis found that HLA-associated TCR beta chains were more clonally expanded and had lower generation probabilities than equally common non-associated chains. A group of highly shared sequence variants was considered likely to be a technical artifact of the sequencing pipeline. Linkage disequilibrium might explain the correlated functional status among segregating V segments, but an unknown experimental factor could not be excluded. In a later genetic analysis, fewer N-insertions in productive TCRs were reported among donors in an Asian-associated ancestry cluster than the roughly 710-donor mean. Strong co-occurrence of HLA alleles, especially DR and DQ, made assigning TCR associations to individual alleles difficult. In a later analysis, TCR association rates were found to vary across HLA loci, with the most associated TCRs seen for DRB1 alleles and the fewest for HLA-C alleles. Broadly in line with IMGT annotations, most TCR beta V segments showed up in productive rearrangements about 87% or about 30% of the time in an earlier analysis of roughly 590 of the donors. In vitro tests confirmed that a few of the cytomegalovirus-associated TCR beta chains recognize cytomegalovirus antigens. The study gave a list of 150 to 200 TCR beta chains associated with cytomegalovirus. A later analysis associated about 17,000 TCR beta sequences with specific HLA alleles at a false discovery rate of 0.05. A further reported finding was that TCR beta sequences accurately predicted the HLA-A and HLA-B alleles for most subjects in the first cohort. Most TCR sequences were observed very rarely across donors, whereas some public TCRs were present in many individuals. The 87-base-pair reads could not distinguish some IMGT-functional V segments, including TRBV6-2 and TRBV6-3, so those segments were excluded. Most CMV-associated TCR beta chains appeared to be HLA-restricted in a later analysis, and the HLA associations seemed to be driven largely by CMV exposure. A later genetic analysis associated a missense DCLRE1C variant with V-gene and J-gene trimming of TCR beta chains, and an independent cohort replicated the association. Because HLA typing was missing for some donors at each locus, association tests included only the typed subset. Because counts were too low, seventeen rarely observed V segments, including chromosome 9 orphons, were excluded from the earlier analysis of some 590 of the donors.

Library preparation used the immunoSEQ multiplex PCR assay. The multiplex PCR relied on a mix of 60 forward primers for TCR Vbeta segments and 13 reverse primers for TCR Jbeta segments. A multiplex PCR assay on genomic DNA amplified the CDR3 region of rearranged TCR beta genes. The amplified TCR beta libraries were sequenced on the Illumina HiSeq System as 87-base-pair reads. The source study handled its data this way. A later analysis counted about 80 million unique TCR beta chains across the 650 to 700 repertoires, and around 9.9 million of these chains were shared by at least two donors. A nearest-neighbor algorithm error-corrected the raw reads and collapsed the reads into unique sequences, merging closely related sequences to remove PCR and sequencing errors. Alignment of CDR3 sequences to IMGT reference sequences was used to assign V, D and J gene segments. For a sequence to be retained, a match of at least six nucleotides to both a V gene segment and a J gene segment was required. Rearrangements were classified as productive when the CDR3 lacked stop codons and remained in frame with V and J, and all other rearrangements were classified as non-productive. CDR3 was defined according to IMGT convention as the region running from the second conserved V-encoded cysteine to the conserved J-encoded phenylalanine. The earlier analysis of about 610 of the donors excluded sequences that lacked an unambiguous match to a single V gene segment. In an earlier analysis of some 590 of the donors, a V segment was called functional when productive rearrangements were above 56.7%, and segregating when the standard deviation between donors exceeded 5%. A statistical classification framework was built to diagnose cytomegalovirus status from the catalog of TCR beta chain sequences. In a later analysis, V and J genes were assigned by comparing TCR nucleotide sequences against IMGT/GENE-DB human TR gene sequences. Using the TCRdist pipeline, a later analysis assigned CDR3 sequences along with most-parsimonious VDJ recombination scenarios. In a later analysis, each TCR beta chain was defined by its CDR3 amino acid sequence together with its V-gene family, and reads without a unique V-gene family were excluded. To address suspected cross-contamination and a sequencing artifact, a later analysis removed over 500 highly shared, low-generation-probability nucleotide sequences. In a later analysis, a clonal expansion index was calculated for each public chain from normalized within-repertoire ranks of inferred template counts. Generation probabilities in a later analysis came from a VDJ recombination model fitted to out-of-frame rearrangements, and those results were checked against IGoR. In a later analysis, TCR-TCR, TCR-HLA and TCR-CMV co-occurrence was scored with hypergeometric tests, and a repertoire-size bias correction was applied to TCR pairs. To estimate false discovery rates, a later analysis permuted the HLA or CMV assignments 20 times. In a later analysis, co-occurring TCRs were grouped using DBSCAN, with TCRdist sequence similarity added in when clustering inside HLA-allele-positive subsets. Repertoires with fewer than 30,000 or more than 120,000 public chains, plus five repertoires with anomalous nucleotide sharing, were excluded from co-occurrence clustering. In TCRdb, the immuneACCESS table is reduced to in-frame sequences with V and J assigned. These tables do not hold every clone; where another copy was compared, an unresolved V gene accounts for under half, and the others remain unexplained. V, J and clone size were drawn from that table, and D and trimming were deduced from the DNA. This sample lists some 150,000 clones; roughly 80% were detected once. The ten largest clonotypes hold approximately 4.5% of the sample.

The cohort consisted of 666 healthy bone marrow donors. At the time of sampling, every cohort member was nominally healthy, though immune exposures that went unrecorded were likely present. The donor was CMV seronegative and belonged to the group of 350 or so seronegative cohort members. A peripheral blood sample was collected from each donor, and TCR beta sequencing was performed on peripheral blood mononuclear cells. Genomic DNA extraction from the blood cell samples was performed with the Qiagen DNeasy Blood Extraction Kit. V and J are trimmed by 2 bases and 0 bases, and the gene matches miss 5 bases of the junction. Reading the germline V gene gives CDR1 SGHRS and CDR2 YFSETQ. From the cysteine through the phenylalanine, the CDR3 covers 17 amino acids. The DNA shown is the 51-base CDR3, in frame from base 1.

The sample consisted of PBMCs. The V and J segments used are TRBV5-1 and TRBJ2-1, with 10 middle bases fitting TRBD2. The TCR sequence derives from a man aged 35 to 55 in good health and CMV-seronegative. This receptor has the CDR3 CASSFLAGGSSYNEQFF. The DNA is as follows: TGCGCCAGCAGCTTCTTAGCGGGGGGTAGCTCCTACAATGAGCAGTTCTTC.